Below, 15 T cell receptor beta chains from the same sample are listed, as sequenced in a study of CD8+ T cells in alopecia areata. The treatment was: oral pan-JAK inhibitor, 5-10 mg twice daily. Sequencing used cDNA as its template, made by extracting RNA and reverse transcribing it. Sequenced by immunoSEQ multiplex PCR; TCRdb stores in-frame clones only, minus some. Seen here are 150,000 or so clones, 58% observed once, and the top ten hold approximately 16%. The material was CD4+ T cells sorted from blood, obtained at approximately week 56, from a patient treated with tofacitinib. The receptors come from a human donor with alopecia areata.

This clone has a single count. V and J are TRBV30 and TRBJ1-2; no reliable D call. CDR3 length: 10 residues. In germline, CDR1 is GTSNPN, CDR2 SVGIG (reference sequence). With 5 bases removed from V and 4 bases from J, the gap between germline ends came to 5 bases. CDR3 nucleotides: TGTGCCTGGCAGTCCTATGGCTACACCTTC. Protein: CAWQSYGYTF.

The genes are TRBV20-1 and TRBJ2-5; D may be TRBD2 (6 bases). V dropped 5 bases and J dropped 7 bases, with 11 bases sitting between them. Germline V gene lookup returns CDR1 DFQATT and CDR2 SNEGSKA (reference sequence). This CDR3 contains 11 residues. The DNA of the CDR3 is TGCAGTGCTTCCAGGAGGGGGACCCAGTACTTC. This encodes CSASRRGTQYF.

This sequence joins TRBV7-9 and TRBJ2-5; D not certain. V gave up 1 base and J gave up 7 bases, with 16 bases separating them. The CDR3 has 15 amino acids. Germline CDR1 and CDR2: SEHNR and FQNEAQ (reference sequence). CDR3 loop: CASSLVDGIRGTQYF. In DNA, the CDR3 is TGTGCCAGCAGCTTAGTAGATGGCATCAGAGGGACCCAGTACTTC.

In its sample, this clone was seen a few times. Sequence at one end of the junction differs from germline and may be a read error. The rearrangement joins TRBV7-9 to TRBJ2-7, with D possibly TRBD1 on 10 matching bases. Germline CDR1 is SEHNR and CDR2 is FQNEAQ (reference sequence). This CDR3 is 14 amino acids long. The CDR3 loop is CASSLAGQGYEQYF. The CDR3 DNA sequence: TGTGCCAGCAGCCTAGCGGGACAGGGGTACGAGCAGTACTTC.

The CDR3 bases are TGTGCCAGCAGCCCTGCCGGCAGACAGGATGGCTACACCTTC. Translation gives CASSPAGRQDGYTF. The genes are TRBV5-8 and TRBJ1-2, with D perhaps matching TRBD1 (6 bases). V lost 4 bases to trimming and J lost 6 bases, with 16 bases between them. Germline-derived CDR1 and CDR2 are SGHTS and YDEGEE. This CDR3 is built from 14 residues.

This clone was picked up many times. The J gene is TRBJ1-4, the V gene TRBV19; D not certain. Germline V gene sequence: CDR1 LNHDA, CDR2 SQIVND (reference sequence). Trimming shortened V by 0 bases and J by 11 bases, and 16 bases separated the two germline ends. The CDR3 spans 15 residues. Here the CDR3 reads CASSIDRGRQRKLFF. In DNA, the CDR3 is TGTGCCAGTAGTATAGATCGAGGGCGGCAAAGGAAACTGTTTTTT.

The gene calls are TRBV11-2 and TRBJ1-6; no firm D call. The CDR3 length is 12 residues. CDR1 is SGHAT, CDR2 FQNNGV, per germline. With 2 bases removed from V and 10 bases from J, the gap between germline ends came to 6 bases. The CDR3 DNA is TGTGCCAGCAGCTTAAAGGGCTCACCCCTCCACTTT. Translation gives CASSLKGSPLHF.

This clone was recorded a few times. The chain has TRBV27 and TRBJ1-4; D not resolved. V lost 1 base and J 2 bases, leaving 8 bases between the germline ends. The germline CDR1 and CDR2 sequences are MNHEY and SMNVEV (reference sequence). The CDR3 is 15 amino acids. The CDR3 here is CASSLFPTTNEKLFF. CDR3 nucleotides: TGTGCCAGCAGTTTATTCCCAACTACTAATGAAAAACTGTTTTTT.

V gene TRBV4-1 combines with J gene TRBJ2-7; unclear D gene. There are 15 residues in the CDR3. The ends were cut back, 0 bases at V and 0 bases at J, with 9 bases in the middle. Germline lookup yields CDR1 MGHRA and CDR2 YSYEKL. The CDR3 reads CASSQEAGISYEQYF. CDR3 DNA: TGCGCCAGCAGCCAAGAGGCTGGGATCTCCTACGAGCAGTACTTC.

This clone was counted once. The gene calls are TRBV5-6 and TRBJ2-3; 9 nucleotides match TRBD2. Per the germline V gene, CDR1 is SGHDT and CDR2 is YYEEEE. The ends lost 4 bases at V and 3 bases at J; junction bases unmatched: 12. The CDR3 consists of 17 residues. The CDR3 region has the DNA TGTGCCAGCAGCGCTAGGCGTAGCGGGGGCCTAACAGATACGCAGTATTTT. This gives the protein CASSARRSGGLTDTQYF.

V is TRBV19 and J is TRBJ1-5, with D perhaps TRBD1 (5 bases). Trimming shortened V by 5 bases and J by 3 bases, and 23 bases separated the two germline ends. Germline V gene sequence: CDR1 LNHDA, CDR2 SQIVND (reference sequence). CDR3 size: 18 residues. The CDR3 is CASSVRAGGIALNQPQHF. DNA for the CDR3: TGTGCCAGTAGTGTCAGGGCAGGCGGAATAGCCCTCAATCAGCCCCAGCATTTT. Combining the CDR3 with reference TRBV19 and TRBJ1-5 gives the whole variable domain DGGITQSPKYLFRKEGQNVTLSCEQNLNHDAMYWYRQDPGQGLRLIYYSQIVNDFQKGDIAEGYSVSREKKESFPLTVTSAQKNPTAFYLCASSVRAGGIALNQPQHFGDGTRLSIL.

This clone was recorded a few times. The chain recombines TRBV2 with TRBJ2-2; 13 bases match TRBD2. Per the germline V gene, CDR1 is SNHLY and CDR2 is FYNNEI. The CDR3 loop spans 17 amino acids. Germline trimming cut 6 bases from V and 4 bases from J; bases unmatched to any gene: 8. CDR3 residues: CASSTGLAGASTGELFF. DNA of the CDR3: TGTGCCAGCAGCACTGGACTAGCGGGGGCAAGCACCGGGGAGCTGTTTTTT.

CDR3 DNA sequence: TGTGCCAGCAGTTACGGGGGACGGATATCCGAGCAGTACTTC. This encodes CASSYGGRISEQYF. The V and J genes are TRBV6-6 and TRBJ2-7; D possibly uses TRBD1 or TRBD2 (5 bases each). The CDR3 spans 14 residues. Trimming pared 2 bases from V and 6 bases from J, leaving 14 bases between. Germline CDR1 is MNHNY and CDR2 is SVGAGI (reference sequence).

This chain's CDR3 is CAWSVQAPPQETQYF. In DNA form, the CDR3 reads TGTGCCTGGAGTGTGCAGGCACCCCCGCAAGAGACCCAGTACTTC. The chain is built from TRBV30 and TRBJ2-5, with D uncertain. The V gene lost 0 bases and the J gene lost 2 bases, with 13 bases spanning the gap. The CDR3 spans 15 residues. Germline V gives CDR1 GTSNPN, CDR2 SVGIG (reference sequence).

The V and J genes are TRBV29-1 and TRBJ2-5; D possibly corresponds to TRBD1 (6 bases). The CDR3 consists of 14 residues. The germline gives CDR1 SQVTM, CDR2 ANQGSEA. V lost 6 bases and J lost 7, with 21 bases in between. The DNA of the CDR3 is TGCAGCGTCGTGATAGGGGACACCGCCGGGACCCAGTACTTC. It is translated as CSVVIGDTAGTQYF. The whole variable domain, remainder taken from reference TRBV29-1 and TRBJ2-5, is SAVISQKPSRDICQRGTSLTIQCQVDSQVTMMFWYRQQPGQSLTLIATANQGSEATYESGFVIDKFPISRPNLTFSTLTVSNMSPEDSSIYLCSVVIGDTAGTQYFGPGTRLLVL.